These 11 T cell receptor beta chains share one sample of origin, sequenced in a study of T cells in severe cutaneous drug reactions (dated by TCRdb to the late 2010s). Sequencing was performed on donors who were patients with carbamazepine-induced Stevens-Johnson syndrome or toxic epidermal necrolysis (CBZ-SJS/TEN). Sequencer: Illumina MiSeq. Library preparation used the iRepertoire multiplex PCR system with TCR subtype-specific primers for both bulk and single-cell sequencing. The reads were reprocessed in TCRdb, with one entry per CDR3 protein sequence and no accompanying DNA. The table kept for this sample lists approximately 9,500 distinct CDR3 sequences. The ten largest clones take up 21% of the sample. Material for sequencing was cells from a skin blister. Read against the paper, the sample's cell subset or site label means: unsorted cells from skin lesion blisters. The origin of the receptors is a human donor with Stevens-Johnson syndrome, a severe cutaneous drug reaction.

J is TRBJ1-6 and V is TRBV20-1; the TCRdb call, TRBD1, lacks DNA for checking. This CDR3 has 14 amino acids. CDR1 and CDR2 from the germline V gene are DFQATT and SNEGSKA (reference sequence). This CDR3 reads CSARDRTGNAPLHF.

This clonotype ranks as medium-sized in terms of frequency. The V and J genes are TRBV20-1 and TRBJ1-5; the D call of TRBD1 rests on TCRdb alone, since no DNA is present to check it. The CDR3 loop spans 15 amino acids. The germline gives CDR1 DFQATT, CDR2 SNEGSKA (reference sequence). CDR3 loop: CSAPMTGGNNQPQHF.

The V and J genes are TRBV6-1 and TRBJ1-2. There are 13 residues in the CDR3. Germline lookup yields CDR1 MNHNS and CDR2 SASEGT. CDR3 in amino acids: CASRTRLLTGYTF.

CDR3 residues: CSVGLAGDYNEQFF. This rearrangement joins TRBV29-1 to TRBJ2-1; TCRdb designates TRBD2, a call that cannot be tested without DNA. The CDR3 consists of 14 residues. Germline lookup yields CDR1 SQVTM and CDR2 ANQGSEA.

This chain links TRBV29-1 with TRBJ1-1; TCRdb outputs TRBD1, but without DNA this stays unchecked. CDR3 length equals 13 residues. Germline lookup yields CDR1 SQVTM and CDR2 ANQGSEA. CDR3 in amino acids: CSVARQGRTEAFF.

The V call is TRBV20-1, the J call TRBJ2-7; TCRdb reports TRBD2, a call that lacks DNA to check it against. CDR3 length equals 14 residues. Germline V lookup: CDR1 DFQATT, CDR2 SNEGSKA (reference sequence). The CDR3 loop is CSGVGTSEPGEQYF.

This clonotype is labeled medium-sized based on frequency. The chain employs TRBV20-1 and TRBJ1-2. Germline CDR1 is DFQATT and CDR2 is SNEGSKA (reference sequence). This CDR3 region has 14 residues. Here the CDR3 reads CSARENGEEDGYTF.

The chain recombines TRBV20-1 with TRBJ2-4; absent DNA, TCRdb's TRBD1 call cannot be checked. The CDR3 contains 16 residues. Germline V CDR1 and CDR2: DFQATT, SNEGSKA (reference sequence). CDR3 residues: CSAPSTGSLAKNIQYF.

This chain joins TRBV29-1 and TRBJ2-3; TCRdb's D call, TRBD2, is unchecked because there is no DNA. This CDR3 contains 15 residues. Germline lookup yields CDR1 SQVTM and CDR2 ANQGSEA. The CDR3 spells CSVVSSGPSTDTQYF.

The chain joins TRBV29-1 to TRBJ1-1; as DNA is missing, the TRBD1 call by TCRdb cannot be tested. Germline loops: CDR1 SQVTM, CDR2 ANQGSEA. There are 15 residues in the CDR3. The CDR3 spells CSVEKAGGVGTEAFF.

The CDR3: CAIKGGGSETDTQYF. J is TRBJ2-3 and V is TRBV10-3; the TCRdb call, TRBD2, lacks DNA for checking. The CDR3 is made up of 15 amino acids. Germline CDR1 and CDR2: ENHRY and SYGVKD.